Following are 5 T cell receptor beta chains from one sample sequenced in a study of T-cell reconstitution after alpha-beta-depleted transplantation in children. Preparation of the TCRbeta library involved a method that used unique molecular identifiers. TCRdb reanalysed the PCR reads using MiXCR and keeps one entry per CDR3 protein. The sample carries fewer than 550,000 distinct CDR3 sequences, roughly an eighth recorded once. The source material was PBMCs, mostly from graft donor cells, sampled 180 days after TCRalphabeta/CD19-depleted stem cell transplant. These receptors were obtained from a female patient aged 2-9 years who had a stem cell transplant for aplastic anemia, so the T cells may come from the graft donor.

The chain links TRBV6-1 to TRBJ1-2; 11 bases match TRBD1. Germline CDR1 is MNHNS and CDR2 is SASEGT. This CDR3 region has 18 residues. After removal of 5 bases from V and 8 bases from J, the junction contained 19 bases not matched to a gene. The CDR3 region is CASSRNLYTGTGGGGYTF. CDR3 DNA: TGTGCCAGCAGTCGAAACTTATATACCGGGACAGGGGGAGGAGGCTACACCTTC.

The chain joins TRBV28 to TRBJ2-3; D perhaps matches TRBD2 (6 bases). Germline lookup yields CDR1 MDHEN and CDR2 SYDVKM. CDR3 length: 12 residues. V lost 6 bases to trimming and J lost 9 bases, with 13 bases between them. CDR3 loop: CASRGDFGTQYF. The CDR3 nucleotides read TGTGCCAGCAGGGGGGACTTCGGGACGCAGTATTTT.

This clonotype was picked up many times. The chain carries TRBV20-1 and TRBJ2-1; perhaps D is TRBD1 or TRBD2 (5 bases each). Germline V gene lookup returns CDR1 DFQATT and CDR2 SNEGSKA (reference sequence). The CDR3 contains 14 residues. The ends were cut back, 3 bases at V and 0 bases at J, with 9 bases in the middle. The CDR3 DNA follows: TGCAGTGCTAGTTGGGGGAGCTCCTACAATGAGCAGTTCTTC. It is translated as CSASWGSSYNEQFF.

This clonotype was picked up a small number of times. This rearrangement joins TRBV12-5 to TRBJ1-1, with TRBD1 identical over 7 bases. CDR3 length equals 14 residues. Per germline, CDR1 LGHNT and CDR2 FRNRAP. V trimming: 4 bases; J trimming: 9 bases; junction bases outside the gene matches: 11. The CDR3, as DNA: TGTGCTAGTGGTTCCCCGACCCGACAGGGCAAAGCTTTCTTT. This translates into CASGSPTRQGKAFF.

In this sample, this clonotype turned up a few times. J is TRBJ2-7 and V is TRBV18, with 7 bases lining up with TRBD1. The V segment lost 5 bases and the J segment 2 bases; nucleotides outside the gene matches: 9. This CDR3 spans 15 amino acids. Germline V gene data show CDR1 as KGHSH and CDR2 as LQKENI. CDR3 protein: CASSAQQGIAYEQYV. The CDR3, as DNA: TGTGCCAGCTCAGCTCAACAGGGGATTGCCTACGAGCAGTACGTC.